The 19 T cell receptor beta chains listed next were all sequenced from one sample in a study of CD8+ T cells in alopecia areata. Extracted RNA was reverse transcribed, and the resulting cDNA served as sequencing template. Sequencing was performed with immunoSEQ multiplex PCR; in TCRdb, only in-frame clones are kept and a portion is missing. The repertoire consists of 200,000 to 250,000 clones, with under 80% occurring once and the leading ten covering around 1.2%. This material consisted of CD4+ T cells sorted from blood, taken at week 0. These receptors were taken from a human donor with alopecia areata.

The chain combines TRBV29-1 with TRBJ2-7; 8 bases match TRBD1. The germline V gene has CDR1 SQVTM and CDR2 ANQGSEA. The length of the CDR3 is 13 residues. The V gene end was trimmed by 7 bases and the J gene end by 4 bases; junction bases not matched to a gene: 9. CDR3 nucleotides: TGCAGCGCAGAGACAGGGGTGGGATACGAGCAGTACTTC. Its protein product is CSAETGVGYEQYF.

DNA of the CDR3: TGTGCCATCAGAGCTAGTGGGACCGCCTACGAGCAGTACTTC. Its protein is CAIRASGTAYEQYF. The gene calls are TRBV10-3 and TRBJ2-7; D possibly uses TRBD1 or TRBD2 (5 bases each). Germline CDR1 reads ENHRY; CDR2 reads SYGVKD. The CDR3 is 14 residues long. Trimming cost V 6 bases and J 2 bases, with 14 bases left between them.

V is TRBV5-6 and J is TRBJ2-7; a possible D gene is TRBD2 (7 bases). V lost 2 bases and J lost 6, with 15 bases in between. The germline CDR1 and CDR2 sequences are SGHDT and YYEEEE. This CDR3 is 14 amino acids long. CDR3: CASSFDSGGREQYF. The CDR3 DNA reads TGTGCCAGCAGCTTCGATTCGGGGGGCCGCGAGCAGTACTTC.

The gene calls are TRBV29-1 and TRBJ1-1, with D maybe TRBD1 (6 bases). The CDR3 runs to 13 residues. Germline CDR1 is SQVTM and CDR2 is ANQGSEA. V was pared by 2 bases and J by 4 bases, with 11 bases between. The CDR3 DNA sequence: TGCAGCGTTGAACCAGACAGGACCACTGAAGCTTTCTTT. This translates into CSVEPDRTTEAFF.

The V and J genes are TRBV30 and TRBJ1-5, with a tentative D call TRBD1 (6 bases). This CDR3 has 13 amino acids. Trimming took 4 bases from V and 1 from J, leaving 8 bases between them. Per germline, CDR1 GTSNPN and CDR2 SVGIG (reference sequence). DNA of the CDR3: TGTGCCTGGAACAGGGAAAGCAATCAGCCCCAGCATTTT. As protein: CAWNRESNQPQHF.

The CDR3 nucleotides are TGTGCCAGCAGCTTGGACCCCCCGGCTACGCAGTATTTT. It is translated as CASSLDPPATQYF. This sequence joins TRBV5-5 and TRBJ2-3; D is ambiguous. Germline assignment: CDR1 SGHKS and CDR2 YYEKEE (reference sequence). Trimming removed 0 bases at V and 8 bases at J, with 10 bases between. This CDR3 is 13 amino acids long.

Points on this clone: Other nucleotide sequences in the sample specify the same CDR3. The genes are TRBV30 and TRBJ1-5, with D uncertain. Deletions cut 0 bases from V and 1 base from J, with 4 bases between. The V gene's germline CDR1 is GTSNPN and CDR2 SVGIG (reference sequence). The CDR3 totals 13 residues. CDR3 amino acids: CAWSVTSNQPQHF. The DNA for the CDR3 is TGTGCCTGGAGTGTCACAAGCAATCAGCCCCAGCATTTT.

This clone has a handful of counts. This sequence joins TRBV29-1 and TRBJ1-1; 7 bases map to TRBD1. The junction had 6 bases not matched to a gene; V was cut back by 4 bases and J by 1 base. Germline lookup yields CDR1 SQVTM and CDR2 ANQGSEA. This CDR3 region has 14 residues. The CDR3 region is CSVGMAGGNTEAFF. The DNA of the CDR3 is TGCAGCGTTGGAATGGCAGGGGGGAACACTGAAGCTTTCTTT.

The J gene is TRBJ2-1, the V gene TRBV11-2; D might be TRBD1 (5 bases). The CDR3 length is 14 residues. CDR1 is SGHAT and CDR2 is FQNNGV in the germline V gene. Trimming stripped 5 bases from V and 7 bases from J, with 15 bases between. Written as DNA, the CDR3 is TGTGCCAGCAGCCCTCCGGCCAGGGTGAATGAGCAGTTCTTC. This codes for CASSPPARVNEQFF.

The chain couples TRBV19 to TRBJ2-7, with D possibly TRBD1 on 6 matching bases. Germline CDR1 LNHDA, CDR2 SQIVND (reference sequence). The V gene lost 5 bases and the J gene lost 6 bases, with 14 bases spanning the gap. This CDR3 has 13 residues. This CDR3 reads CASSFGGPVEQYF. For the CDR3, the DNA is TGTGCCAGTAGTTTTGGGGGCCCCGTCGAGCAGTACTTC.

The gene calls are TRBV6-5 and TRBJ1-2; tentative D call: TRBD1 (6 bases). V lost 6 bases and J lost 2, with 16 bases in between. This CDR3 spans 15 amino acids. The germline gives CDR1 MNHEY, CDR2 SVGAGI. The CDR3 DNA follows: TGTGCCAGCAGAGTAGGACAGAACCGGAACTATGGCTACACCTTC. Protein: CASRVGQNRNYGYTF.

The chain uses TRBV29-1 and TRBJ2-7, with D tentatively TRBD2 (5 bases). V gave up 4 bases and J gave up 0 bases, with 10 bases separating them. Germline V gives CDR1 SQVTM, CDR2 ANQGSEA. The CDR3 is made up of 13 amino acids. The CDR3 DNA follows: TGCAGCGTTGGTGGAGGTCTCTCCTACGAGCAGTACTTC. Translated, it gives CSVGGGLSYEQYF.

This clone has only a few counts. V usage is TRBV14 and J usage is TRBJ2-7; 7 bases agree with TRBD1. CDR1 SGHDN and CDR2 FVKESK come from the germline V gene. The CDR3 totals 14 residues. With V trimmed by 6 bases and J by 5 bases, 10 bases remained unmatched. DNA for the CDR3: TGTGCCAGCAGTGAGACAGGGTTTACCCACGAGCAGTACTTC. Amino acid sequence: CASSETGFTHEQYF.

This rearrangement joins TRBV2 to TRBJ2-3, with TRBD1 as a possible D gene (6 bases). Germline V lookup: CDR1 SNHLY, CDR2 FYNNEI. This CDR3 comprises 15 residues. The V gene lost 7 bases and the J gene lost 2 bases, with 16 bases spanning the gap. Here the CDR3 DNA reads TGTGCCAGCATCTTTACTGGACAGACCACAGATACGCAGTATTTT. Its translation is CASIFTGQTTDTQYF. The variable domain in full, completed from reference TRBV2 and TRBJ2-3, reads EPEVTQTPSHQVTQMGQEVILRCVPISNHLYFYWYRQILGQKVEFLVSFYNNEISEKSEIFDDQFSVERPDGSNFTLKIRSTKLEDSAMYFCASIFTGQTTDTQYFGPGTRLTVL.

The table lists this clone with a few counts. The chain recombines TRBV19 with TRBJ1-1; D perhaps matches TRBD1 (6 bases). Per the germline V gene, CDR1 is LNHDA and CDR2 is SQIVND (reference sequence). The CDR3 runs to 14 residues. V lost 1 base to trimming and J lost 0 bases, with 6 bases between them. The CDR3 protein is CASSIGTVNTEAFF. As DNA, the CDR3 is TGTGCCAGTAGTATAGGGACAGTGAACACTGAAGCTTTCTTT.

V gene TRBV9 combines with J gene TRBJ1-1; 12 nucleotides match TRBD1. The CDR3 runs 14 residues. Germline values: CDR1 SGDLS, CDR2 YYNGEE. V lost 0 bases, J lost 8 bases, and 2 bases stayed unmatched. CDR3 protein: CASSVVGQGAEAFF. Here the CDR3 DNA reads TGTGCCAGCAGCGTAGTGGGACAGGGGGCAGAAGCTTTCTTT.

This chain links TRBV7-9 with TRBJ2-5; TRBD2 aligns across 7 bases. Per germline, CDR1 SEHNR and CDR2 FQNEAQ (reference sequence). The J segment lost 5 bases and the V segment lost 6 bases, leaving 6 bases of the junction unmatched. The CDR3 length is 13 residues. The CDR3 nucleotides read TGTGCCAGCAGTTTCCGGCGGGGGGAGACCCAGTACTTC. Protein: CASSFRRGETQYF.

This sequence joins TRBV25-1 and TRBJ2-7, with 9 positions matching TRBD1. Trimming removed 5 bases from V and 7 bases from J; junction bases left unmatched: 9. CDR1 is MGHDK and CDR2 is SYGVNS in the germline V gene. The CDR3 loop spans 14 amino acids. The CDR3 loop reads CASSILGQGREQYF. DNA for the CDR3: TGTGCCAGCAGTATTTTAGGACAGGGGAGGGAGCAGTACTTC.

The gene calls are TRBV30 and TRBJ2-5; weak D call: TRBD2 (5 bases). The DNA end is a closer match to TRBJ2-7, so the J assignment may be wrong. The CDR3 contains 13 residues. Per germline, CDR1 GTSNPN and CDR2 SVGIG (reference sequence). CDR3 DNA sequence: TGTGCCTGGAGCCGTGGGAGCTCCTACGAGCAGTACTTC. This gives the protein CAWSRGSSYEQYF.